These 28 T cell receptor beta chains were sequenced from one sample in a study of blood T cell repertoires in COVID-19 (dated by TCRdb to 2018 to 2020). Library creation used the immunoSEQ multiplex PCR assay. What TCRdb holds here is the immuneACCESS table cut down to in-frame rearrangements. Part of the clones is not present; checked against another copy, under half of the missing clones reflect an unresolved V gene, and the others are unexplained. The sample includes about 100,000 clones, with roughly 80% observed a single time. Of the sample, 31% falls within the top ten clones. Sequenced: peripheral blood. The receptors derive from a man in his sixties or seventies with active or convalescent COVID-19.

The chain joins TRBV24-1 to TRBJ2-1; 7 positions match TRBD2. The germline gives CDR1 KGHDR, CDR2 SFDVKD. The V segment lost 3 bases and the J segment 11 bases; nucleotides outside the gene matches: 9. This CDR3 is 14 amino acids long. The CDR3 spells CATSDTGGLIQQFF. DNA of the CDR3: TGTGCCACCAGTGATACGGGAGGCCTTATTCAGCAGTTCTTC.

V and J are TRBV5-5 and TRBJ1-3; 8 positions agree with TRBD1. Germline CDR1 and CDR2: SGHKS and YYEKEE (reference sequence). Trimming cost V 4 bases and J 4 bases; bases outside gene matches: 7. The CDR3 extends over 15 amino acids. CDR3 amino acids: CASSPSSGGGNTIYF. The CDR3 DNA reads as TGTGCCAGCAGCCCGTCTTCAGGGGGCGGAAACACCATATATTTT.

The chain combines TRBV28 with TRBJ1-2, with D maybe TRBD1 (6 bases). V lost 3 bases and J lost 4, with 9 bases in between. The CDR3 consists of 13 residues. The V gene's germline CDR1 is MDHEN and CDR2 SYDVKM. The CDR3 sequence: CASSFPGAYGYTF. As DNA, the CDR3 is TGTGCCAGCAGTTTTCCAGGGGCCTATGGCTACACCTTC.

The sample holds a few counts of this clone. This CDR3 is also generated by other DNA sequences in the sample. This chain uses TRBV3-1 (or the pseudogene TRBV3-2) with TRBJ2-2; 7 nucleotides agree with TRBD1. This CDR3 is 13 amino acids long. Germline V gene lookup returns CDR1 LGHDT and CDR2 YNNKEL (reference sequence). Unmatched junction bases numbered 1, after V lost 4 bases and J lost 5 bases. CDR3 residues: CASSLTGTGELFF. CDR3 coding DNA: TGTGCCAGCAGCCTGACAGGGACCGGGGAGCTGTTTTTT.

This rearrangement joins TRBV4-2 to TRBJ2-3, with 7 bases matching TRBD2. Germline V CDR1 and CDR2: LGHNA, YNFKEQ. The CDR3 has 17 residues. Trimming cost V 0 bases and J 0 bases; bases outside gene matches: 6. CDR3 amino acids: CASSQEPSGASTDTQYF. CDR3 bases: TGTGCCAGCAGCCAAGAGCCTAGCGGAGCAAGCACAGATACGCAGTATTTT.

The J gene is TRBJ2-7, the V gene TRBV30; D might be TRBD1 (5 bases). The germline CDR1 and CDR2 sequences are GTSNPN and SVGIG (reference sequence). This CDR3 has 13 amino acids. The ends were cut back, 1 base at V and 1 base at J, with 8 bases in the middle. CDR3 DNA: TGTGCCTGGAGTGGGACAATTTCCTACGAGCAGTACTTC. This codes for CAWSGTISYEQYF.

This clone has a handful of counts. The CDR3 spells CASSPRQGTNTEAFF. The CDR3, as DNA: TGTGCCAGCAGCCCGCGACAGGGGACGAACACTGAAGCTTTCTTT. This rearrangement joins TRBV5-4 to TRBJ1-1, with 8 bases aligning to TRBD1. The germline gives CDR1 SGHNT, CDR2 YYREEE (reference sequence). This CDR3 comprises 15 residues. After removal of 4 bases from V and 1 base from J, the junction contained 6 bases not matched to a gene.

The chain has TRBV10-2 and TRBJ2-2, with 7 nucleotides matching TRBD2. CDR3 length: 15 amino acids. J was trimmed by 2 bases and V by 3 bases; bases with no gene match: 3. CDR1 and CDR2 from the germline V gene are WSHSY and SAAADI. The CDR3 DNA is TGCGCCAGCAGTGACGCTAGCGGAAACACCGGGGAGCTGTTTTTT. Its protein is CASSDASGNTGELFF.

The CDR3 protein is CASSASSGPYEQYF. Here the CDR3 DNA reads TGTGCCAGCAGCGCGAGCAGCGGCCCCTACGAGCAGTACTTC. This chain joins TRBV27 and TRBJ2-7, with a tentative D call TRBD2 (5 bases). The CDR3 contains 14 residues. V dropped 6 bases and J dropped 2 bases, with 14 bases sitting between them. The germline gives CDR1 MNHEY, CDR2 SMNVEV (reference sequence).

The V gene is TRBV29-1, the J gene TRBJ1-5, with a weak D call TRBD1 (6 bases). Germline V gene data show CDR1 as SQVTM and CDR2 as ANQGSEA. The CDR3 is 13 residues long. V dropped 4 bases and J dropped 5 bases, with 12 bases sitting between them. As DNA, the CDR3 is TGCAGCGTTGCCTTAGGGGGGGATCAGCCCCAGCATTTT. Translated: CSVALGGDQPQHF.

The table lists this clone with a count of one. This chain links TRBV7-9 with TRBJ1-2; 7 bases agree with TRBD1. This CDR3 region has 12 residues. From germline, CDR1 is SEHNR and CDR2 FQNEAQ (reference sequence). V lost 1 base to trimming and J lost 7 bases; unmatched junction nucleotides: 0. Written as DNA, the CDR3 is TGTGCCAGCAGCTTAGAGGGGGCTGGCTACACCTTC. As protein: CASSLEGAGYTF.

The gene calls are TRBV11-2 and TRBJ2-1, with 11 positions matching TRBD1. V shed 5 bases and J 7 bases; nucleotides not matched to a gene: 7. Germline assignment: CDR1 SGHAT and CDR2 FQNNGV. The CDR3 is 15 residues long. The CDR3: CASSPRGDRGNEQFF. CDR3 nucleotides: TGTGCCAGCAGCCCCCGGGGGGACAGGGGGAATGAGCAGTTCTTC.

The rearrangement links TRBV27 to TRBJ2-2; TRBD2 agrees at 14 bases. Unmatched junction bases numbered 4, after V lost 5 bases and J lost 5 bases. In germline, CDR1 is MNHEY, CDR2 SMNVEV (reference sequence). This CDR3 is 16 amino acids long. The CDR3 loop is CASSPRLAGGTGELFF. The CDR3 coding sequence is TGTGCCAGCAGTCCCAGACTAGCGGGAGGGACCGGGGAGCTGTTTTTT.

This CDR3 reads CASSYSVSGDTEAFF. The CDR3 DNA sequence: TGTGCCAGCAGTTACTCGGTCTCAGGGGACACTGAAGCTTTCTTT. This rearrangement joins TRBV6-5 to TRBJ1-1; D is possibly TRBD1 (6 bases). Trimming took off 0 bases at V and 3 bases at J, with 11 bases between the two ends. This CDR3 comprises 15 residues. Germline V CDR1 and CDR2: MNHEY, SVGAGI.

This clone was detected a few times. The CDR3 loop is CSVQGTNEKLFF. CDR3 DNA: TGCAGCGTTCAGGGGACTAATGAAAAACTGTTTTTT. The rearrangement links TRBV29-1 to TRBJ1-4, with D maybe TRBD1 (6 bases). V lost 5 bases to trimming and J lost 2 bases, with 6 bases between them. CDR1 and CDR2 from the germline V gene are SQVTM and ANQGSEA. This CDR3 has 12 residues.

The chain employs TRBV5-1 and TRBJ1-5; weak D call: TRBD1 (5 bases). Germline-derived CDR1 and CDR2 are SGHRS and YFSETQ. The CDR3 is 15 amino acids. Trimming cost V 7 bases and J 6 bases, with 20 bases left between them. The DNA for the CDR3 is TGCGCCAGCTCCTCGGGGGGGGTCGCCGGTCAGCCCCAGCATTTT. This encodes CASSSGGVAGQPQHF.

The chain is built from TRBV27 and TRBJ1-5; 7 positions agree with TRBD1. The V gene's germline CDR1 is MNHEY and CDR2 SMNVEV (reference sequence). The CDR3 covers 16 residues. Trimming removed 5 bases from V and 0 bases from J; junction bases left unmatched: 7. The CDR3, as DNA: TGTGCCAGCAGTGCGGCAGGGGGATATAGCAATCAGCCCCAGCATTTT. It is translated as CASSAAGGYSNQPQHF.

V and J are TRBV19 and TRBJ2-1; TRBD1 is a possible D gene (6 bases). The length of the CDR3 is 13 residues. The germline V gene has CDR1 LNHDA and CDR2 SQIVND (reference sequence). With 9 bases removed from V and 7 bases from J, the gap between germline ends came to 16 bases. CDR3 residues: CASSFTGYNEQFF. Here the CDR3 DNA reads TGTGCCAGCAGCTTTACAGGGTATAATGAGCAGTTCTTC. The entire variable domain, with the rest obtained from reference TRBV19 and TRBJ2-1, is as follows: DGGITQSPKYLFRKEGQNVTLSCEQNLNHDAMYWYRQDPGQGLRLIYYSQIVNDFQKGDIAEGYSVSREKKESFPLTVTSAQKNPTAFYLCASSFTGYNEQFFGPGTRLTVL.

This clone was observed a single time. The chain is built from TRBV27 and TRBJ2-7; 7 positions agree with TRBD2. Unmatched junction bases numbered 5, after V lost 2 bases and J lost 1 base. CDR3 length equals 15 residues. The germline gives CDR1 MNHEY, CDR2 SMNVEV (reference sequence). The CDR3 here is CASSLMGGMSYEQYF. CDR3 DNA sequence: TGTGCCAGCAGTTTAATGGGGGGGATGTCCTACGAGCAGTACTTC.

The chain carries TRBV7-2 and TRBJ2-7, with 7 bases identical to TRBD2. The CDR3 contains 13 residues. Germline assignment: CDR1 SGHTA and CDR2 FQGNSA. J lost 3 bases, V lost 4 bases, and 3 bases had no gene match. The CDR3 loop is CASSYGRNYEQYF. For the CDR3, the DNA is TGTGCCAGCAGCTACGGGAGGAACTACGAGCAGTACTTC.

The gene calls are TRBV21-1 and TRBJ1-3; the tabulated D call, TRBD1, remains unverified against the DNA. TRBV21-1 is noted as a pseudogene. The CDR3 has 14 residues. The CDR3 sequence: CASSIDRDGNTIYF. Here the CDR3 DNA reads TGTGCCAGCAGTATTGACAGGGATGGAAACACCATATATTTT.

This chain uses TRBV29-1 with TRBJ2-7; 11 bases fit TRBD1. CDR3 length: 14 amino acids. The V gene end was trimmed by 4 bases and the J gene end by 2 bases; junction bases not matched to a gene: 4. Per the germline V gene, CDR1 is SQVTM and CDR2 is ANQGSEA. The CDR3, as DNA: TGCAGCGTTGTGGGGACAGGGGGTCCCTACGAGCAGTACTTC. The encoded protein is CSVVGTGGPYEQYF.

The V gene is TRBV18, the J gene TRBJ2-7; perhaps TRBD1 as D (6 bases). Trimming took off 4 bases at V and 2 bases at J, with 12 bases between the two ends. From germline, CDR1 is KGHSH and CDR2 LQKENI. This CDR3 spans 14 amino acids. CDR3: CASSLGAVAYEQYF. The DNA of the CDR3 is TGTGCCAGCTCACTGGGGGCAGTGGCCTACGAGCAGTACTTC.

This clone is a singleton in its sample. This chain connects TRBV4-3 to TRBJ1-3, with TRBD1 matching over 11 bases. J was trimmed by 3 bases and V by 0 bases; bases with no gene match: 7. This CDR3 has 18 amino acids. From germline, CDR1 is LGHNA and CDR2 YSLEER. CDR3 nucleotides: TGCGCCAGCAGCCAAGATAGGACAGGGGGCCTCCATGGAAACACCATATATTTT. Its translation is CASSQDRTGGLHGNTIYF.

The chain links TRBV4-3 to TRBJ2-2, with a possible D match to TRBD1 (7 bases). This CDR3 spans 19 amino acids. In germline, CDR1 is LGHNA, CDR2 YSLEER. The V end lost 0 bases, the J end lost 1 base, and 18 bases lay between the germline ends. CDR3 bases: TGCGCCAGCAGCCAAGATCGAACAGGGGTCGGGGGGAACACCGGGGAGCTGTTTTTT. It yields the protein CASSQDRTGVGGNTGELFF.

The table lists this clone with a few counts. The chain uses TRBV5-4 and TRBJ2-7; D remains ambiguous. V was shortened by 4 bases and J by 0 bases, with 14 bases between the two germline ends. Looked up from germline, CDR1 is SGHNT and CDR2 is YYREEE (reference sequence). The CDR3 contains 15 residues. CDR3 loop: CASSPEASYSYEQYF. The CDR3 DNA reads TGTGCCAGCAGCCCTGAGGCCAGCTACTCCTACGAGCAGTACTTC.

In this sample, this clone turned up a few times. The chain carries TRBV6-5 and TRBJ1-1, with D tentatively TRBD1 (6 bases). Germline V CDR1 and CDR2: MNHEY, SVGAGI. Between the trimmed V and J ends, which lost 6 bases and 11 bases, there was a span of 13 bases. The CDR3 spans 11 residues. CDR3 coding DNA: TGTGCCAGCAGGTACAGGGAGGAGGCTTTCTTT. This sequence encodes CASRYREEAFF.

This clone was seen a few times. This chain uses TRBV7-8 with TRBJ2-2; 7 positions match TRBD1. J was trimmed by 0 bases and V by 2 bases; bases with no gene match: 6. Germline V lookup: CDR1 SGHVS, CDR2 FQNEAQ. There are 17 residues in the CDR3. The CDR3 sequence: CASSLRRGRANTGELFF. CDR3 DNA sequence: TGTGCCAGCAGCTTAAGAAGGGGGCGGGCGAACACCGGGGAGCTGTTTTTT.